The rows below give T cell receptor delta chains drawn from one sample of a study of gamma-delta T cells after stem cell transplantation. TCRdb reanalysed the RT-PCR reads with CATT. The sample lists 2,800 or so delta-chain clones, about 5% occurring once. Material: gamma-delta T cells. These receptors all stem from a human donor. It is not recorded whose cells these are; they may come from a transplant donor. Both conserved end residues are part of each CDR3. Each record gives: CDR3 length, clone size, V gene, D gene, J gene, CDR3 DNA, CDR3 protein. D genes are given only for firm matches. Size is stated as once, few or many counts, or a class when the clone is expanded.

17	medium-sized	TRDV2	TRDD3	TRDJ1	TGTGCCTGTGACGCCTTACTGGGGGATAGTCAGACCGATAAACTCATCTTT	CACDALLGDSQTDKLIF
24	few	TRDV1	-	TRDJ1	TGTGCTCTTGGGGAAGGAAGAAGGGGCTTCCTCTCCCTGGGGGCCCGACCGTACACCGATAAACTCATCTTT	CALGEGRRGFLSLGARPYTDKLIF
18	large	TRDV2	TRDD3	TRDJ1	TGTGCCTGTGACACCGTTCTGGGGGCCGGGGCGAGCACCGATAAACTCATCTTT	CACDTVLGAGASTDKLIF
17	medium-sized	TRDV2	TRDD3	TRDJ2	TGTGCCTGTGACAAGGTGGGGGACCCCGCTTTGACAGCACAACTCTTCTTT	CACDKVGDPALTAQLFF
19	large	TRDV2	TRDD3	TRDJ1	TGTGCCTGTGACCCCGTTGTTCCTGGGGGACCTCAGTACACCGATAAACTCATCTTT	CACDPVVPGGPQYTDKLIF
20	large	TRDV2	TRDD3	TRDJ3	TGTGCCTGTGACACAGGAGGCCTGGGGGACCCCTCCTGGGACACCCGACAGATGTTTTTC	CACDTGGLGDPSWDTRQMFF
18	few	TRDV3	TRDD3	TRDJ1	TGTGCCTTGCTCATCCTAGCAAATGGGGGACAGTACACCGATAAACTCATCTTT	CALLILANGGQYTDKLIF
16	few	TRDV2	-	TRDJ1	TGTGCCTGTGACACCGTTGGAGCCCATTGGGACGATAAACTCATCTTT	CACDTVGAHWDDKLIF
16	large	TRDV2	TRDD3	TRDJ1	TGTGCCTGTGACACGCTGGGGGGAGAAAACACCGATAAACTCATCTTT	CACDTLGGENTDKLIF
23	medium-sized	TRDV2	TRDD3	TRDJ1	TGTGCCTGTGACACCCTCGTGGCTGAGGGGGATCCCAGTGGACTGGAGTACACCGATAAACTCATCTTT	CACDTLVAEGDPSGLEYTDKLIF
16	large	TRDV2	TRDD3	TRDJ1	TGTGCCTGTGACACTCTGGGGGACCGGGAGGTGCGTAAACTCATCTTT	CACDTLGDREVRKLIF